This T cell receptor beta chain was identified during a study of low-dose radiotherapy and immunotherapy resistance in tumors. The CDR3 loop spans 13 amino acids. Germline V gene data show CDR1 as DFQATT and CDR2 as SNEGSKA (reference sequence). Trimming shortened V by 3 bases and J by 4 bases, and 10 bases separated the two germline ends. TRAV- and TRBV-specific primers primed first-strand cDNA, covering alpha and beta chains. The PCR that amplified TCRs ran for 15 to 25 cycles, relying on a constant-region primer and a V-primer adapter. By in vitro transcription, the isolated mRNA was amplified. TCRdb reanalysed the reads using MiXCR and keeps one entry per CDR3 protein. Of approximately 84,000 distinct CDR3 sequences listed, less than 20% are singletons. The time point here: after trial treatment. Treatment: LDRT plus nivolumab, ipilimumab, low-dose cyclophosphamide and aspirin (RACIN trial). There are many counts of this clonotype.

This receptor was taken from a male donor with prostate cancer. This specimen consisted of PBMCs, obtained after low-dose radiotherapy plus immunotherapy. The V call is TRBV20-1, the J call TRBJ1-5, with a weak D call TRBD1 (5 bases). Here the CDR3 reads CSASRGFNQPQHF. CDR3 DNA sequence: TGCAGTGCTAGTCGGGGCTTTAATCAGCCCCAGCATTTT.